The entry below describes one TCR beta chain. The germline V and J ends were trimmed by 6 bases and 4 bases, with 16 bases remaining between them. This CDR3 is 15 amino acids long. The germline V gene encodes CDR1 MNHNS and CDR2 SASEGT. This record belongs to a study of cytomegalovirus exposure and HLA in healthy donors. Primers for the PCR totalled 60 Vbeta and 13 Jbeta. The method was immunoSEQ multiplex PCR; TCRdb's version includes in-frame clones alone and lacks a portion of them. The sample contains 150,000 to 200,000 clones, approximately 80% of which appear only once. The sequencing sample was made of PBMCs. The V call is TRBV6-1, the J call TRBJ2-1; a possible D gene is TRBD1 (5 bases). This sequence was found in a woman younger than 35 in good health and CMV-seronegative. Here the CDR3 reads CASSLDWGEYNEQFF. The CDR3 DNA follows: TGTGCCAGCAGCTTAGACTGGGGCGAGTACAATGAGCAGTTCTTC.